This passage covers 20 T cell receptor beta chains from one sample sequenced in a study of CD8 T cells in Susac syndrome. Reverse transcription of roughly 0.45 to 1 ug RNA was carried out with random hexamers. TCRdb re-called the immunoSEQ multiplex PCR reads through MiXCR, storing one row per CDR3 protein. The sample has some 200,000 distinct CDR3 sequences; around 95% are singletons. Sequencing was performed on CD8+ T cells from PBMCs. Receptors originate from a human donor with Susac syndrome.

The chain recombines TRBV7-3 with TRBJ2-4; no reliable D call. CDR1 and CDR2 from the germline V gene are SGHTA and FQGTGA. The CDR3 runs to 12 residues. The germline V and J ends were trimmed by 0 bases and 9 bases, with 6 bases remaining between them. In nucleotides, the CDR3 is TGTGCCAGCAGCTTAACGGACGGCATTCAGTACTTC. Translating gives CASSLTDGIQYF.

This clonotype was observed a single time. V gene TRBV5-4 combines with J gene TRBJ2-3; 10 bases map to TRBD1. The CDR3 is 16 residues long. Trimming removed 4 bases from V and 7 bases from J; junction bases left unmatched: 12. Germline assignment: CDR1 SGHNT and CDR2 YYREEE (reference sequence). The CDR3 nucleotides are TGTGCCAGCAGCCCAAACCGGGACAGGGGCACGAATACGCAGTATTTT. Translated, it gives CASSPNRDRGTNTQYF.

The chain recombines TRBV5-4 with TRBJ2-1; no firm D call. Germline V lookup: CDR1 SGHNT, CDR2 YYREEE (reference sequence). Between the trimmed V and J ends, which lost 6 bases and 3 bases, there was a span of 4 bases. The CDR3 runs 11 residues. The CDR3 here is CASNNYNEQFF. In DNA form, the CDR3 reads TGTGCCAGCAACAACTACAATGAGCAGTTCTTC. The full variable domain, its missing parts supplied by reference TRBV5-4 and TRBJ2-1, is ETGVTQSPTHLIKTRGQQVTLRCSSQSGHNTVSWYQQALGQGPQFIFQYYREEENGRGNFPPRFSGLQFPNYSSELNVNALELDDSALYLCASNNYNEQFFGPGTRLTVL.

The chain employs TRBV7-9 and TRBJ1-2; the D gene is possibly TRBD1 (6 bases). The CDR3 covers 15 residues. V was trimmed by 5 bases and J by 4 bases, leaving 17 bases between them. Germline values: CDR1 SEHNR, CDR2 FQNEAQ (reference sequence). The DNA for the CDR3 is TGTGCCAGCAGCACACAGGGCCTGGACCGCTATGGCTACACCTTC. This codes for CASSTQGLDRYGYTF.

The genes are TRBV4-1 and TRBJ1-1, with no clear D. CDR1 is MGHRA, CDR2 YSYEKL, per germline. The length of the CDR3 is 14 residues. V shed 3 bases and J shed 1 base, with 9 bases lying between them. The CDR3 sequence: CASSQRQKNTEAFF. CDR3 nucleotides: TGCGCCAGCAGCCAGAGGCAGAAGAACACTGAAGCTTTCTTT.

V usage is TRBV7-2 and J usage is TRBJ2-7; possible D gene TRBD2, 6 bases. Germline V lookup: CDR1 SGHTA, CDR2 FQGNSA. This CDR3 spans 15 amino acids. Trimming left V 4 bases short and J 0 bases short, with 13 bases between. The CDR3 reads CASSSGLLSSYEQYF. In nucleotides, the CDR3 is TGTGCCAGCAGCTCGGGACTCCTGAGCTCCTACGAGCAGTACTTC.

This rearrangement joins TRBV19 to TRBJ2-2, with D unresolved. This CDR3 has 14 residues. Germline CDR1 LNHDA, CDR2 SQIVND (reference sequence). Between the trimmed V and J ends, which lost 5 bases and 2 bases, there was a span of 9 bases. The CDR3 sequence is CASSLDDNTGELFF. The CDR3 bases are TGTGCCAGTAGTTTGGACGATAACACCGGGGAGCTGTTTTTT.

The chain is built from TRBV3-1 and TRBJ2-7; 7 bases are shared with TRBD1. CDR1 LGHDT and CDR2 YNNKEL come from the germline V gene (reference sequence). J gave up 3 bases and V 0 bases, and 14 bases lay outside the gene matches. CDR3 size: 18 residues. CDR3 residues: CASSQDNPWDSTFYEQYF. CDR3 DNA: TGTGCCAGCAGCCAAGACAACCCCTGGGACAGTACCTTCTACGAGCAGTACTTC.

V is TRBV5-6 and J is TRBJ2-1; no reliable D call. This CDR3 contains 16 residues. Germline V CDR1 and CDR2: SGHDT, YYEEEE. Trimming shortened V by 0 bases and J by 5 bases, and 15 bases separated the two germline ends. This CDR3 reads CASSLVSWVDHNEQFF. Here the CDR3 DNA reads TGTGCCAGCAGCTTGGTTAGTTGGGTAGACCACAATGAGCAGTTCTTC.

This chain links TRBV27 with TRBJ2-2; 8 bases line up with TRBD2. This CDR3 spans 14 amino acids. Germline lookup yields CDR1 MNHEY and CDR2 SMNVEV (reference sequence). The J segment lost 7 bases and the V segment lost 5 bases, leaving 6 bases of the junction unmatched. The CDR3 loop is CASSEGTRGGELFF. The DNA of the CDR3 is TGTGCCAGCAGTGAAGGGACTAGAGGCGGGGAGCTGTTTTTT.

The chain uses TRBV11-2 and TRBJ1-1; tentatively, D is TRBD1 (5 bases). V was pared by 0 bases and J by 0 bases, with 14 bases between. CDR1 is SGHAT and CDR2 is FQNNGV in the germline V gene. The CDR3 has 17 amino acids. CDR3 nucleotides: TGTGCCAGCAGCTTAGAGACTACCCGGGGCTTGAACACTGAAGCTTTCTTT. It specifies CASSLETTRGLNTEAFF.

This clonotype turned up a few times. This sequence joins TRBV20-1 and TRBJ2-7; 10 nucleotides agree with TRBD1. This CDR3 region has 12 residues. V shed 3 bases and J 4 bases; nucleotides not matched to a gene: 0. Germline V CDR1 and CDR2: DFQATT, SNEGSKA (reference sequence). The CDR3 DNA reads TGCAGTGCTAGGGGACAGGGGTACGAGCAGTACTTC. It encodes CSARGQGYEQYF.

This chain joins TRBV12-3 or TRBV12-4 and TRBJ2-3; 8 bases line up with TRBD2. CDR3 length equals 15 residues. The V segment lost 7 bases and the J segment 1 base; nucleotides outside the gene matches: 7. Here the CDR3 DNA reads TGTGCCAGCACCGGAGGAGCGGGGGGCACAGATACGCAGTATTTT. Protein product: CASTGGAGGTDTQYF.

This clonotype was seen a handful of times. The CDR3 sequence is CASSYRDGPYEQYF. CDR3 DNA: TGTGCCAGCAGTTATCGGGACGGCCCCTACGAGCAGTACTTC. This sequence joins TRBV6-5 and TRBJ2-7; D is tentatively TRBD1 or TRBD2 (5 bases each). The CDR3 totals 14 residues. Trimming took 3 bases from V and 2 from J, leaving 11 bases between them. Germline V gene sequence: CDR1 MNHEY, CDR2 SVGAGI.

This clonotype was picked up one time. V and J are TRBV19 and TRBJ2-1, with D tentatively TRBD1 or TRBD2 (6 bases each). This CDR3 has 18 amino acids. V lost 8 bases to trimming and J lost 4 bases, with 27 bases between them. The germline V gene has CDR1 LNHDA and CDR2 SQIVND (reference sequence). The CDR3 DNA reads as TGTGCCAGTTCCAATCCGGGGGCAGCCTCCAACCTATACAATGAGCAGTTCTTC. It translates to CASSNPGAASNLYNEQFF.

This clonotype has a handful of counts. The chain uses TRBV18 and TRBJ1-5; D not certain. Germline V gene data show CDR1 as KGHSH and CDR2 as LQKENI. V gave up 4 bases and J gave up 2 bases, with 9 bases separating them. The CDR3 runs to 14 residues. The CDR3 loop is CASSLDGGNQPQHF. The CDR3 DNA sequence: TGTGCCAGCTCACTGGACGGAGGCAATCAGCCCCAGCATTTT.

J is TRBJ2-7 and V is TRBV7-9; no clear D. This CDR3 region has 13 residues. Per the germline V gene, CDR1 is SEHNR and CDR2 is FQNEAQ (reference sequence). Trimming left V 5 bases short and J 2 bases short, with 10 bases between. As DNA, the CDR3 is TGTGCCAGCAGCAAAGGTTTGACCTACGAGCAGTACTTC. It encodes CASSKGLTYEQYF. Using reference TRBV7-9 and TRBJ2-7 for the parts outside the CDR3, the full variable domain is DTGVSQNPRHKITKRGQNVTFRCDPISEHNRLYWYRQTLGQGPEFLTYFQNEAQLEKSRLLSDRFSAERPKGSFSTLEIQRTEQGDSAMYLCASSKGLTYEQYFGPGTRLTVT.

Note on this clonotype: The germline gene is not matched at one end of the junction; a read error may be the cause. The gene calls are TRBV3-1 and TRBJ1-4; perhaps TRBD1 as D (5 bases). CDR3 size: 15 residues. Germline V CDR1 and CDR2: LGHDT, YNNKEL (reference sequence). This chain's CDR3 is CASTQGGARVGKLFF. CDR3 in DNA: TGTGCCAGCACCCAAGGAGGGGCGCGTGTCGGAAAACTGTTTTTT.

The V and J genes are TRBV5-6 and TRBJ1-1; 8 bases match TRBD1. The CDR3 runs 12 residues. The germline V gene encodes CDR1 SGHDT and CDR2 YYEEEE. V lost 6 bases to trimming and J lost 11 bases; unmatched junction nucleotides: 9. This CDR3 reads CASMRQGARAFF. In nucleotides, the CDR3 is TGTGCCAGCATGAGGCAGGGGGCGCGGGCTTTCTTT.

The chain combines TRBV7-9 with TRBJ1-1; 11 positions agree with TRBD1. CDR3 length: 16 amino acids. Germline V CDR1 and CDR2: SEHNR, FQNEAQ (reference sequence). J gave up 0 bases and V 5 bases, and 5 bases lay outside the gene matches. CDR3 sequence (DNA): TGTGCCAGCAGCCGGGACAGGGGGACTATGAACACTGAAGCTTTCTTT. Protein sequence: CASSRDRGTMNTEAFF.